The 6 T cell receptor beta chains in this list originate from one sample, sequenced in a study of cytomegalovirus exposure and HLA in healthy donors (dated by TCRdb to the late 2010s). The library came from the immunoSEQ multiplex PCR assay. For the multiplex PCR, a mixture combining 60 forward primers for TCR Vbeta segments and 13 reverse primers for TCR Jbeta segments was used. Held by TCRdb, this immuneACCESS table contains in-frame sequences only and omits some clones. Under half of the omission traces to an unresolved V gene where checked; the cause of the rest is unknown. For this sample there are around 97,000 clones; less than 9.5% appear just once. The ten largest account for 5% to 5.5% of the sample. Sequenced sample: PBMCs. The source of these receptors is a man aged 45-65 years in good health and CMV-seropositive.

J is TRBJ2-2 and V is TRBV29-1; 10 nucleotides line up with TRBD2. Germline lookup yields CDR1 SQVTM and CDR2 ANQGSEA. Trimming at V came to 4 bases and at J to 5 bases, leaving 10 bases not matched to a gene. This CDR3 has 16 amino acids. The CDR3: CSVVEREGQRTGELFF. The CDR3, as DNA: TGCAGCGTTGTGGAGCGGGAGGGCCAACGTACCGGGGAGCTGTTTTTT.

This clone came up a few times. This chain connects TRBV28 to TRBJ2-4; 7 bases map to TRBD1. Germline CDR1 MDHEN, CDR2 SYDVKM. J gave up 2 bases and V 5 bases, and 6 bases lay outside the gene matches. The CDR3 is made up of 15 amino acids. In DNA form, the CDR3 reads TGTGCCAGCAGTACGGACAGGATGACCAAAAACATTCAGTACTTC. It codes for CASSTDRMTKNIQYF.

The table lists this clone with a few counts. The J gene is TRBJ1-2, the V gene TRBV29-1; 11 positions match TRBD1. The CDR3 covers 15 residues. V was pared by 3 bases and J by 6 bases, with 9 bases of the junction left unmatched. Germline V gene sequence: CDR1 SQVTM, CDR2 ANQGSEA. The CDR3: CSVDDEGQGDHGYTF. CDR3 sequence (DNA): TGCAGCGTTGACGACGAGGGACAGGGGGACCATGGCTACACCTTC.

The chain employs TRBV7-6 and TRBJ1-4, with D possibly matching TRBD1 (6 bases). This CDR3 spans 16 amino acids. Germline assignment: CDR1 SGHVS and CDR2 FNYEAQ. V was shortened by 1 base and J by 8 bases, with 17 bases between the two germline ends. The CDR3 is CASSLGGGGAYEKLFF. CDR3 bases: TGTGCCAGCAGCTTAGGGGGTGGGGGGGCTTACGAAAAACTGTTTTTT.

Only a few counts were recorded for this clone. The chain joins TRBV6-5 to TRBJ1-1; no firm D call. CDR3 length: 15 amino acids. With 7 bases removed from V and 1 base from J, the gap between germline ends came to 16 bases. CDR1 and CDR2 (germline): MNHEY, SVGAGI. Written as DNA, the CDR3 is TGTGCCAGCACGGTCAGGCCTTACGAGAACACTGAAGCTTTCTTT. Translating it yields CASTVRPYENTEAFF.

The chain recombines TRBV25-1 with TRBJ2-2; 7 bases align to TRBD1. The junction had 3 bases not matched to a gene; V was cut back by 2 bases and J by 6 bases. Germline V gene lookup returns CDR1 MGHDK and CDR2 SYGVNS. CDR3 length equals 14 residues. DNA for the CDR3: TGTGCCAGCAGTGAACAGGGGGTAGCCGGGGAGCTGTTTTTT. Encoded protein: CASSEQGVAGELFF.